The 13 T cell receptor beta chains below were found in one sample sequenced in a study of response to subunit inactivated influenza vaccine. TCRdb reprocessed the RT-PCR reads via MiXCR and lists one record per CDR3 protein. This table has over 800,000 distinct CDR3 sequences, 21% appearing once. The specimen was PBMCs from blood, collected about 5 days after vaccination. All receptors derive from a man in his forties or fifties who received an inactivated influenza vaccine.

This clonotype was detected many times. The chain recombines TRBV5-1 with TRBJ2-5; the D gene could be TRBD1 or TRBD2 (5 bases each). With 4 bases removed from V and 1 base from J, the gap between germline ends came to 11 bases. Germline CDR1 SGHRS, CDR2 YFSETQ. CDR3 length equals 14 residues. CDR3 protein: CASSPVGPQETQYF. The CDR3 DNA reads as TGCGCCAGCAGCCCAGTGGGACCCCAAGAGACCCAGTACTTC.

V is TRBV2 and J is TRBJ2-5; 11 nucleotides line up with TRBD2. The germline CDR1 and CDR2 sequences are SNHLY and FYNNEI. Germline trimming cut 3 bases from V and 4 bases from J; bases unmatched to any gene: 10. The CDR3 consists of 17 residues. CDR3 sequence: CASSDTLTSGNPETQYF. CDR3 DNA sequence: TGTGCCAGCAGTGATACACTGACTAGCGGGAATCCAGAGACCCAGTACTTC.

This chain connects TRBV27 to TRBJ1-6; 7 bases agree with TRBD1. This CDR3 is built from 16 residues. In germline, CDR1 is MNHEY, CDR2 SMNVEV (reference sequence). The junction had 11 bases not matched to a gene; V was cut back by 5 bases and J by 7 bases. CDR3 nucleotide sequence: TGTGCCAGCAGTACCCCCAGGGGGGGAAAGAATTCACCCCTCCACTTT. Translating it yields CASSTPRGGKNSPLHF.

There are many counts of this clonotype. The chain uses TRBV2 and TRBJ1-3; no definite D call. This CDR3 has 16 residues. The V and J ends lost 1 base and 0 bases respectively, with 10 bases between them. Looked up from germline, CDR1 is SNHLY and CDR2 is FYNNEI. CDR3 loop: CASSEGRGNSGNTIYF. The CDR3 region has the DNA TGTGCCAGCAGTGAAGGACGGGGAAACTCTGGAAACACCATATATTTT.

In its sample, this clonotype was seen a few times. The chain employs TRBV28 and TRBJ2-1, with unresolved D. Per the germline V gene, CDR1 is MDHEN and CDR2 is SYDVKM. The CDR3 loop spans 14 amino acids. Trimming stripped 4 bases from V and 4 bases from J, with 11 bases between. CDR3: CASSSQRYYNEQFF. CDR3 DNA: TGTGCCAGCAGTTCCCAGAGGTATTACAATGAGCAGTTCTTC.

This clonotype has only a few counts. The chain has TRBV12-3 or TRBV12-4 and TRBJ1-6; D is possibly TRBD1 (6 bases). The CDR3 is 16 residues long. Trimming pared 2 bases from V and 7 bases from J, leaving 15 bases between. CDR3 sequence reads: CASSLHPGVQNSPLHF. CDR3 nucleotides: TGTGCCAGCAGTTTACACCCAGGGGTGCAAAATTCACCCCTCCACTTT.

J is TRBJ2-3 and V is TRBV15, with D maybe TRBD1 (6 bases). V was clipped by 2 bases and J by 0 bases, with 9 bases between them. Per germline, CDR1 LNHNV and CDR2 YYDKDF (reference sequence). CDR3 size: 15 residues. This chain's CDR3 is CATSRQGSSTDTQYF. The CDR3 DNA is TGTGCCACCAGCAGACAGGGGTCTAGCACAGATACGCAGTATTTT. Variable domain in full (rest from reference TRBV15 and TRBJ2-3): DAMVIQNPRYQVTQFGKPVTLSCSQTLNHNVMYWYQQKSSQAPKLLFHYYDKDFNNEADTPDNFQSRRPNTSFCFLDIRSPGLGDTAMYLCATSRQGSSTDTQYFGPGTRLTVL.

The rearrangement links TRBV5-1 to TRBJ1-1, with D possibly matching TRBD1 (5 bases). This CDR3 is 16 amino acids long. Between the trimmed V and J ends, which lost 0 bases and 1 base, there was a span of 13 bases. Germline CDR1 SGHRS, CDR2 YFSETQ. CDR3: CASSLEATAENTEAFF. CDR3 DNA sequence: TGCGCCAGCAGCTTGGAGGCGACAGCGGAGAACACTGAAGCTTTCTTT.

The genes are TRBV4-2 and TRBJ2-6; no firm D call. Germline V gives CDR1 LGHNA, CDR2 YNFKEQ. The CDR3 spans 16 residues. The V end lost 0 bases, the J end lost 0 bases, and 6 bases lay between the germline ends. As DNA, the CDR3 is TGTGCCAGCAGCCAAGACAGGACCTCTGGGGCCAACGTCCTGACTTTC. It codes for CASSQDRTSGANVLTF.

This clonotype has ten or more counts. The chain recombines TRBV29-1 with TRBJ1-2; 7 bases fit TRBD1. CDR1 is SQVTM, CDR2 ANQGSEA, per germline. There are 14 residues in the CDR3. J was trimmed by 1 base and V by 1 base; bases with no gene match: 3. CDR3 amino acids: CSVEGGQLNYGYTF. The CDR3 nucleotides are TGCAGCGTTGAAGGGGGACAGCTTAACTATGGCTACACCTTC.

This clonotype appeared a few times. The V and J genes are TRBV29-1 and TRBJ1-1; D uncertain. CDR3 size: 13 residues. Germline V gene lookup returns CDR1 SQVTM and CDR2 ANQGSEA. Trimming stripped 6 bases from V and 3 bases from J, with 14 bases between. Here the CDR3 reads CSVGLRGDTEAFF. The CDR3 region has the DNA TGCAGCGTCGGGTTGAGAGGTGACACTGAAGCTTTCTTT.

This clonotype was picked up a small number of times. The rearrangement uses TRBV4-2 and TRBJ2-5, with unresolved D. CDR1 LGHNA and CDR2 YNFKEQ come from the germline V gene. This CDR3 region has 15 residues. The V and J ends lost 2 bases and 2 bases respectively, with 12 bases between them. Here the CDR3 DNA reads TGTGCCAGCAGCCAATTGACCCTTAATCAAGAGACCCAGTACTTC. The encoded protein is CASSQLTLNQETQYF.

This clonotype was found many times. This chain uses TRBV5-1 with TRBJ2-1; D ambiguous. The germline V gene encodes CDR1 SGHRS and CDR2 YFSETQ. V was pared by 4 bases and J by 0 bases, with 20 bases between. The CDR3 runs to 18 residues. In nucleotides, the CDR3 is TGCGCCAGCAGCGCTCCCAAATTTAGTAGCAGCTCCTACAATGAGCAGTTCTTC. This codes for CASSAPKFSSSSYNEQFF.